This T cell receptor beta chain was recovered during a study of T-cell reconstitution after alpha-beta-depleted transplantation in children. General study findings and limits: Reportedly, roughly two months post-transplant, alpha-beta T cells arose from several hundred expanded graft clones. Some patients showed high day-60 TCRbeta diversity, which derived from surviving recipient T cells and thymic progenitors. By one year post-transplant, T-cell counts and diversity largely arose from T cells that were newly produced.

Unique molecular identifiers tagged the TCRbeta library. TCRdb processed the PCR reads anew with MiXCR; each CDR3 protein has one entry. Counted here are 45,000 or so distinct CDR3 sequences, around half occurring once; the ten biggest clones make up more than 30%. A note on this clonotype: The antigen remains unidentified.

The source is a boy less than two years old with SCID, due to receive a stem cell transplant. The sample in question was peripheral blood, obtained before TCRalphabeta/CD19-depleted stem cell transplant.

The chain's CDR3 is CASPTLCEQYF. The CDR3 DNA sequence: TGTGCCAGCCCTACTCTGTGCGAGCAGTACTTC. J is TRBJ2-7 and V is TRBV27; D unresolved. Deletions cut 8 bases from V and 6 bases from J, with 11 bases between. Germline CDR1 and CDR2: MNHEY and SMNVEV (reference sequence). The CDR3 spans 11 residues.